This TCR beta chain was sequenced for a study of prognosis after radiotherapy for stage I lung cancer. Study in general: None of the non-small cell lung cancer patients was considered medically operable.

The authors amplified TCR beta CDR3 from genomic DNA using two-round multiplex PCR. TRBV and TRBJ genes each had their own specific primers in first-round PCR. TCRdb independently ran MiXCR on the multiplex PCR reads; one entry per CDR3 protein. The repertoire holds fewer than 65,000 distinct CDR3 sequences, roughly 36% seen once, with 9.2% in the top ten. The clonotype was recovered from a donor aged 50 or older with non-small cell lung cancer. Specimen: PBMCs, collected before or after stereotactic body radiation therapy (not recorded which).

The chain's CDR3 is CASSRGGGGREKTQYF. CDR3 DNA sequence: TGTGCCAGCAGCCGAGGGGGTGGTGGTCGAGAAAAGACCCAGTACTTC. The gene calls are TRBV5-4 and TRBJ2-5; TRBD1 might be the D (6 bases). V lost 4 bases and J 6 bases, leaving 22 bases between the germline ends. The CDR3 spans 16 residues. Germline V CDR1 and CDR2: SGHNT, YYREEE (reference sequence).